This paragraph covers one T cell receptor beta chain sequence. These data belong to a study of blood T cell repertoires in COVID-19. The CDR3 is 15 amino acids. J was trimmed by 5 bases and V by 4 bases; bases with no gene match: 3. CDR1 and CDR2 from the germline V gene are SEHNR and FQNEAQ (reference sequence). TCRdb's copy holds only in-frame clones and misses some; the assay was immunoSEQ multiplex PCR. The sample yields about 33,000 clones, almost 90% seen once. V usage is TRBV7-9 and J usage is TRBJ2-1, with 12 bases lining up with TRBD2. The sample comprised peripheral blood. The clonotype originates from a human donor in a cohort sampled during active COVID-19. CDR3 nucleotides: TGTGCCAGCAGCTCTAGCGGGAGGGCCGACAATGAGCAGTTCTTC. This encodes CASSSSGRADNEQFF.